This TCR beta chain appears in the sequencing data of a study of T cells in localized non-small cell lung cancer (dated by TCRdb to the early 2020s). At the level of the whole study: Comparing tumors with uninvolved tumor-adjacent lungs, the study looked at the T cell repertoires of around 250 patients with early-stage NSCLC. The cohort consisted of approximately 240 treatment-naive NSCLC patients whose localized lung tumors had been resected. Of the NSCLC patients, 129 were male and roughly 100 were female, and the mean age was approximately 66 years. General study outcomes and caveats: Longer overall survival was associated with higher blood T cell density, whereas shorter survival was associated with higher adjacent-lung clonality. A median of approximately 57 of the top 100 tumor clones were detected in paired uninvolved adjacent lung, and some 30 of these tumor clones were also found among the top 100 clones of the paired uninvolved adjacent lung. The highest T cell clonality was observed in uninvolved tumor-adjacent lung, where clonality exceeded that of tumor, suggesting that antigenic responses were more focused in uninvolved tumor-adjacent lung. Because the study design was exploratory, TCR variables were selected using unadjusted p-values without false-discovery rate correction. Multi-region tumor sequencing was not performed, so intratumor heterogeneity could not be excluded.

V gives up 3 bases and J gives up 7 bases, and the segment between their germline ends measures 9 bases. CDR1 and CDR2, per the germline V gene, are MGHDK and SYGVNS. From cysteine to phenylalanine, the CDR3 is 13 amino acids long. Only CDR3 DNA remains: 39 bases, in frame from the first base. This clone was detected once. Its antigen remains undetermined. Base quality data are lacking; no much larger clone is found one base away. TCR beta CDR3 regions were sequenced from DNA using the immunoSEQ Assay. On the authors' methods: T cell density was computed as TCR beta template counts normalized to usable DNA estimated by amplifying housekeeping genes. Richness was estimated using the preseqR package, with extrapolation to 400,000 templates for PBMC samples and to 120,000 templates for tissue samples. Clonality was defined by subtracting Pielou's evenness from one. Tissue-enriched TCRs were identified through differential abundance testing performed on productive amino-acid clonotypes, with a minimum total count of 5 and an alpha of 0.1. The Jaccard Index and the Morisita Overlap Index were used to quantify repertoire overlap between compartments. GLIPH grouped TCR beta CDR3s together with public tetramer-defined viral CDR3s, and a viral motif had to include at least three viral sequences and show V-gene enrichment. Entries here come from immuneACCESS through TCRdb and include only in-frame sequences with V and J called. Some clones fail to appear in such tables; in the studies checked, an unresolved V gene covers under half of the shortfall, and the cause of the remainder is unknown. V and J calls and clone size are those listed in that table; D and trimming were worked out from the DNA. This sample holds thousands of clones; roughly 60% were observed only once. The ten largest clones take up approximately 8.4% of the sample.

The clonotype was recovered from an older male donor with stage I squamous cell lung carcinoma. This specimen was lymph node tissue, taken before any cancer treatment. Here the chain combines TRBV25-1 and TRBJ1-4, with the D gene too uncertain to name. At the DNA level, the sequence is TGTGCCAGCAGTGACTCCCTCCTTGAAAAACTGTTTTTT. Translated, it reads CASSDSLLEKLFF.